The clone carrying this TCR beta chain has a single count. Its antigen is not identified. The data derive from a study of shared clonotypes between healthy human individuals. Authors' analysis steps: There were no quality scores in the junction-only immunoSEQ sequences, so filtering differed. Assay used: immunoSEQ multiplex PCR; TCRdb lists only in-frame clones, some missing. V, J and clone size are those of that table, while D and trimming were read from the DNA. Among around 2,100,000 clones listed, roughly 95% were seen once. General study findings and limits: Larger richness was generally estimated for naive than memory subsets.

The naive CD8 fraction comprised CD45RO-negative cells positively selected for CCR7 and excluded terminally differentiated effector memory CD45RA+ cells. Material: naive CD8+ T cells sorted from blood. The sequence was collected from a man between 18 and 35 years old in good health.

DNA of the CDR3: TGTGCCAGCACTAGAAGGGCGGTCTCCTACAATGAGCAGTTCTTC. Translated: CASTRRAVSYNEQFF. The chain uses TRBV6-1 and TRBJ2-1; D is uncertain. Trimming stripped 7 bases from V and 0 bases from J, with 13 bases between. CDR3 length equals 15 residues. Germline CDR1 MNHNS, CDR2 SASEGT.